This T cell receptor (beta chain) was recovered during a study of blood T cell repertoires in COVID-19 (dated by TCRdb to about 2020). The study in broad terms: Samples covering the acute and convalescent phases of COVID-19 were provided by collaborators in the United States, Italy and Spain. Where HLA class I and class II types were available, the types were taken from metadata supplied by the sample provider, not from assay-based typing. Nearly every sample came with metadata listing a de-identified subject ID, COVID-19 status, age in years and sex. The dataset comprised deeply sampled blood TCRbeta repertoires from subjects exposed to, actively infected with, or recovered from COVID-19. A freely available public database, intended as a resource for researchers studying the immune response to SARS-CoV-2, is where the repertoires were released. The prospective study material was composed of cDNA or gDNA derived from T cells, B-cell-depleted T cells, or PBMCs. The samples were drawn from two sources: the first 160 participants of the ongoing ImmuneRACE study, and over 1,000 subjects contributed by 6 global collaborators.

Turning to this clone: Its antigen remains unidentified. One base away there is no much larger clone; base qualities are not given.

Study-wide conclusions, independent of this receptor: Clinical and demographic metadata were provided uncurated, with the amount varying by source and participant.

The immunoSEQ Assay, a bias-controlled multiplex PCR, was used to amplify TCRbeta CDR3 regions from genomic DNA. Regarding the original processing steps: The number of nucleated cells in each sample was estimated by amplification of reference gene primers within the assay. To quantify the absolute abundance of each unique TCRbeta CDR3 rearrangement, sequence reads were collapsed and filtered. For each sample, productive Simpson clonality was calculated as the square root of Simpson's diversity index across productive rearrangements. TCRdb's version of the immuneACCESS table is confined to in-frame rearrangements and falls short of the full clone set. An unresolved V gene accounts for under half of the shortfall where checked; the remainder is of unknown origin. V and J calls and clone size are those listed in that table; D and trimming were worked out from the DNA. The sample yields approximately 130,000 clones; around 90% were counted once. 1.5% to 1.9% of the sample is in the top ten clones.

Whole blood was collected in K2EDTA tubes by collaborating institutions according to the institutions' own protocols. For TCRbeta analysis, collaborators shipped samples as frozen whole blood, isolated PBMCs, or DNA extracted from either of those sample types. The TCR originated in a human donor in a cohort sampled during active COVID-19. Input material: peripheral blood.

The CDR3 region reads CASTWGGSPLHF. The DNA is as follows: TGTGCCAGCACCTGGGGGGGTTCACCCCTCCACTTT. The chain is assembled from TRBV7-2 and TRBJ1-6; possibly the D gene is TRBD1, per 5 matching bases. The CDR3 measures 12 amino acids from cysteine to phenylalanine. Only the CDR3 portion is preserved as DNA: 36 bases, with reading frame beginning at the first base. V loses 7 bases of germline sequence and J loses 9 bases, and the interval between the two ends is 10 bases. CDR1 and CDR2, looked up from the germline V gene, are SGHTA and FQGNSA.